One sample yielded the 22 T cell receptor beta chains listed below, sequenced in a study of CD8+CD57+ T cells in acquired aplastic anemia. TCR beta VDJ and CDR3 were profiled, and genomic DNA was the template. From the reads, TCRdb called clonotypes with MiXCR, one entry per CDR3 protein. This table holds some 180,000 distinct CDR3 sequences, roughly 63% found once. By flow cytometry, patients selected for sequencing had shown an expansion of CD8+CD57+ cells. What was sequenced was sorted CD4+, CD8+, or CD8+CD57+ T cells (not recorded which) from PBMCs. Source of these receptors: a human donor with aplastic anemia.

This clonotype was recorded many times. The chain couples TRBV9 to TRBJ2-5; TRBD2 agrees at 14 bases. The CDR3 covers 18 residues. The germline V gene encodes CDR1 SGDLS and CDR2 YYNGEE. The ends lost 4 bases at V and 5 bases at J; junction bases unmatched: 13. The CDR3 loop is CASSHPTSGGASGETQYF. Written as DNA, the CDR3 is TGTGCCAGCAGCCACCCGACTAGCGGGGGGGCCTCTGGGGAGACCCAGTACTTC.

This sequence joins TRBV5-1 and TRBJ2-3, with TRBD2 matching 9 bases. The CDR3 is 17 amino acids. Unmatched junction bases numbered 8, after V lost 2 bases and J lost 1 base. Germline V gene sequence: CDR1 SGHRS, CDR2 YFSETQ. This CDR3 is CASSFLLASGGTDTQYF. The CDR3 region has the DNA TGCGCCAGCAGCTTCCTTTTGGCTAGCGGGGGCACAGATACGCAGTATTTT. Full variable domain (missing parts from reference TRBV5-1 and TRBJ2-3): KAGVTQTPRYLIKTRGQQVTLSCSPISGHRSVSWYQQTPGQGLQFLFEYFSETQRNKGNFPGRFSGRQFSNSRSEMNVSTLELGDSALYLCASSFLLASGGTDTQYFGPGTRLTVL.

This clonotype came up many times. The CDR3 coding sequence is TGTGCCAGCAGCTTAATTGGTGGTGGCTACACCTTC. Translation: CASSLIGGGYTF. The chain links TRBV7-8 to TRBJ1-2; D is unresolved. V lost 2 bases and J lost 7, with 8 bases in between. The CDR3 totals 12 residues. CDR1 is SGHVS and CDR2 is FQNEAQ in the germline V gene.

This clonotype came up a few times. V is TRBV19 and J is TRBJ1-1, with D possibly being TRBD1 (6 bases). Germline V CDR1 and CDR2: LNHDA, SQIVND (reference sequence). The CDR3 has 13 residues. Trimming left V 1 base short and J 11 bases short, with 14 bases between. The CDR3 DNA reads TGTGCCAGTAGTATAGGGAGGGGGAGGTCGGCTTTCTTT. It yields the protein CASSIGRGRSAFF.

This clonotype was found a few times. This chain links TRBV20-1 with TRBJ2-1; possible D gene TRBD1, 6 bases. Trimming took off 4 bases at V and 15 bases at J, with 19 bases between the two ends. The CDR3 is 12 amino acids. Germline loops: CDR1 DFQATT, CDR2 SNEGSKA (reference sequence). CDR3 loop: CSAIGTLGPPFF. CDR3 in DNA: TGCAGTGCTATAGGGACACTGGGTCCCCCGTTCTTC.

The chain combines TRBV4-1 with TRBJ2-4; tentative D call: TRBD2 (5 bases). The CDR3 is 16 amino acids. The V end was cut by 0 bases, the J end by 8 bases, with 17 bases between. Germline V CDR1 and CDR2: MGHRA, YSYEKL. The DNA for the CDR3 is TGCGCCAGCAGCCAAGACGGGGAGAGGGTGGAAGACATTCAGTACTTC. Translated, it gives CASSQDGERVEDIQYF.

This clonotype was seen only a few times. The CDR3 nucleotides read TGTGCCAGCAGTTCGATCCAGGGGTTGTACACTGAAGCTTTCTTT. It translates to CASSSIQGLYTEAFF. The chain links TRBV27 to TRBJ1-1, with D possibly being TRBD1 (6 bases). Germline V gene data show CDR1 as MNHEY and CDR2 as SMNVEV (reference sequence). V lost 4 bases and J lost 3, with 15 bases in between. The CDR3 loop spans 15 amino acids.

In its sample, this clonotype was seen a few times. The chain recombines TRBV29-1 with TRBJ2-7, with D maybe TRBD1 (6 bases). CDR1 is SQVTM, CDR2 ANQGSEA, per germline. Trimming removed 7 bases from V and 3 bases from J, with 10 bases in between. This CDR3 has 11 residues. The CDR3 region has the DNA TGCAGCGCCGAGGACAGCTACGAGCAGTACTTC. Amino acid sequence: CSAEDSYEQYF.

The sample holds a few counts of this clonotype. V is TRBV9 and J is TRBJ1-3; weak D call: TRBD1 (5 bases). Germline loops: CDR1 SGDLS, CDR2 YYNGEE. This CDR3 region has 13 residues. V lost 0 bases to trimming and J lost 8 bases, with 9 bases between them. This CDR3 reads CASSVEGADTIYF. CDR3 in DNA: TGTGCCAGCAGCGTAGAAGGGGCGGACACCATATATTTT.

On this clonotype: One end of the junction is discordant with germline, which a read error may explain. The chain couples TRBV24-1 to TRBJ1-2; weak D call: TRBD1 (6 bases). This CDR3 is 11 amino acids long. From germline, CDR1 is KGHDR and CDR2 SFDVKD. In DNA, the CDR3 is TGTGCCACGGACAGCCGCCGTGGCTATACCTTC. It translates to CATDSRRGYTF.

The chain couples TRBV19 to TRBJ1-1; no clear D. Germline CDR1 and CDR2: LNHDA and SQIVND (reference sequence). Trimming removed 11 bases at V and 5 bases at J, with 24 bases between. The CDR3 is made up of 15 amino acids. The CDR3 here is CAASRALAEETEAFF. DNA for the CDR3: TGTGCCGCGTCCCGGGCCCTTGCCGAGGAGACTGAAGCTTTCTTT.

The V and J genes are TRBV5-1 and TRBJ2-1; no clear D. Germline CDR1 SGHRS, CDR2 YFSETQ. The CDR3 is 15 amino acids. The germline V and J ends were trimmed by 1 base and 2 bases, with 10 bases remaining between them. The CDR3 bases are TGCGCCAGCAGCTTGACTATCCCAACCTACAATGAGCAGTTCTTC. Its translation is CASSLTIPTYNEQFF.

Only a few counts were recorded for this clonotype. Here the CDR3 DNA reads TGTGCCAGCAGACAGTGGGCGTCTGCAACTAATGAAAAACTGTTTTTT. This encodes CASRQWASATNEKLFF. V and J are TRBV27 and TRBJ1-4; D uncertain. Germline V lookup: CDR1 MNHEY, CDR2 SMNVEV (reference sequence). The CDR3 runs to 16 residues. V was pared by 6 bases and J by 0 bases, with 14 bases between.

This clonotype was picked up one time. The chain recombines TRBV5-1 with TRBJ2-3; 9 bases map to TRBD2. Germline lookup yields CDR1 SGHRS and CDR2 YFSETQ. The V and J ends lost 3 bases and 0 bases, in that order; junction bases with no gene match: 11. The CDR3 has 18 amino acids. The CDR3 spells CASSSQIQGLASTDTQYF. The CDR3 region has the DNA TGCGCCAGCAGCTCCCAGATACAGGGACTAGCTAGCACAGATACGCAGTATTTT. The full variable domain, completed using reference TRBV5-1 and TRBJ2-3, is KAGVTQTPRYLIKTRGQQVTLSCSPISGHRSVSWYQQTPGQGLQFLFEYFSETQRNKGNFPGRFSGRQFSNSRSEMNVSTLELGDSALYLCASSSQIQGLASTDTQYFGPGTRLTVL.

This chain uses TRBV7-2 with TRBJ1-3; the D is unclear. The CDR3 is made up of 14 amino acids. Per the germline V gene, CDR1 is SGHTA and CDR2 is FQGNSA. V lost 5 bases and J 4 bases, leaving 12 bases between the germline ends. CDR3: CASSHRTGGNTIYF. The CDR3 DNA reads as TGTGCCAGCAGCCACCGGACGGGGGGAAACACCATATATTTT.

DNA for the CDR3: TGTGCCAGCAGCTTAGGATGGGGTGATCAGCCCCAGCATTTT. Protein sequence: CASSLGWGDQPQHF. The rearrangement uses TRBV7-2 and TRBJ1-5; D gene uncertain. The germline V gene encodes CDR1 SGHTA and CDR2 FQGNSA. This CDR3 is 14 amino acids long. The V end lost 1 base, the J end lost 5 bases, and 9 bases lay between the germline ends.

The rearrangement links TRBV5-1 to TRBJ1-5; weak D call: TRBD1 (6 bases). Germline CDR1 SGHRS, CDR2 YFSETQ. Trimming pared 4 bases from V and 7 bases from J, leaving 18 bases between. The CDR3 sequence is 15 residues long. CDR3 amino acids: CASSPGGLGAQPQHF. CDR3 in DNA: TGCGCCAGCAGCCCCGGGGGGCTGGGGGCGCAGCCCCAGCATTTT. The full variable domain, with the rest looked up from reference TRBV5-1 and TRBJ1-5, is KAGVTQTPRYLIKTRGQQVTLSCSPISGHRSVSWYQQTPGQGLQFLFEYFSETQRNKGNFPGRFSGRQFSNSRSEMNVSTLELGDSALYLCASSPGGLGAQPQHFGDGTRLSIL.

This clonotype showed up just a few times. The chain employs TRBV15 and TRBJ1-4; the D is unclear. CDR3 size: 13 residues. Between the trimmed V and J ends, which lost 1 base and 8 bases, there was a span of 8 bases. CDR1 is LNHNV, CDR2 YYDKDF, per germline (reference sequence). The CDR3 bases are TGTGCCACCAGCAGAGGGAATACGGAAAAACTGTTTTTT. It is translated as CATSRGNTEKLFF.

The chain links TRBV7-2 to TRBJ2-5, with D maybe TRBD2 (5 bases). V shed 0 bases and J shed 4 bases, with 9 bases lying between them. CDR1 and CDR2 (germline): SGHTA, FQGNSA. CDR3 length equals 14 residues. The CDR3 DNA reads as TGTGCCAGCAGCTTAGCGGGAGCGTCAGAGACCCAGTACTTC. Translation gives CASSLAGASETQYF.

The J gene is TRBJ2-2, the V gene TRBV10-1; the D call may be TRBD1 or TRBD2 (5 bases each). Germline assignment: CDR1 WNHNN and CDR2 SYGVQD (reference sequence). V was trimmed by 0 bases and J by 4 bases, leaving 12 bases between them. The CDR3 length is 16 residues. CDR3 nucleotides: TGCGCCAGCAGTGAGTCGAGAGGGGCGAGCACCGGGGAGCTGTTTTTT. Translating gives CASSESRGASTGELFF.

The rearrangement joins TRBV20-1 to TRBJ2-7; D gene uncertain. V gave up 3 bases and J gave up 5 bases, with 11 bases separating them. The CDR3 is 12 amino acids. CDR1 is DFQATT and CDR2 is SNEGSKA in the germline V gene (reference sequence). In nucleotides, the CDR3 is TGCAGTGCTAGTGGTGATTCCCACGAGCAGTACTTC. Translating gives CSASGDSHEQYF.

The V and J genes are TRBV4-1 and TRBJ1-2; D not certain. This CDR3 contains 12 residues. Germline V gene sequence: CDR1 MGHRA, CDR2 YSYEKL. Trimming took 3 bases from V and 1 from J, leaving 3 bases between them. CDR3 bases: TGCGCCAGCAGCCAGAATAACTATGGCTACACCTTC. This translates into CASSQNNYGYTF.